These 7 T cell receptor beta chains originate from one sample sequenced in a study of cytomegalovirus exposure and HLA in healthy donors. Primers included in the PCR were 60 Vbeta and 13 Jbeta primers. Sequenced by immunoSEQ multiplex PCR; TCRdb stores in-frame clones only, minus some. The sample holds 150,000 to 200,000 clones. Sample: PBMCs. All receptors derive from a young woman in good health and CMV-seropositive.

The CDR3 bases are TGCGCCAGCAGCCAAGATTATGAGGCGGGGGGGCTGGATACGCAGTATTTT. Residues: CASSQDYEAGGLDTQYF. V and J are TRBV4-3 and TRBJ2-3, with 9 bases identical to TRBD2. In germline, CDR1 is LGHNA, CDR2 YSLEER. The CDR3 is made up of 17 amino acids. The J segment lost 6 bases and the V segment lost 0 bases, leaving 10 bases of the junction unmatched.

The chain couples TRBV2 to TRBJ2-5, with D tentatively TRBD2 (6 bases). The CDR3 is made up of 14 amino acids. Trimming took off 8 bases at V and 2 bases at J, with 15 bases between the two ends. Per the germline V gene, CDR1 is SNHLY and CDR2 is FYNNEI. CDR3 bases: TGTGCCAGCTCCCGGGATAGCGGACAAGAGACCCAGTACTTC. Protein sequence: CASSRDSGQETQYF.

The chain combines TRBV30 with TRBJ2-3, with TRBD2 matching over 10 bases. The CDR3 spans 15 residues. J was trimmed by 2 bases and V by 1 base; bases with no gene match: 3. The germline V gene encodes CDR1 GTSNPN and CDR2 SVGIG (reference sequence). This chain's CDR3 is CAWSGLAGDTDTQYF. The CDR3 coding sequence is TGTGCCTGGAGTGGACTAGCGGGTGACACAGATACGCAGTATTTT.

This rearrangement joins TRBV12-2 to TRBJ1-4; the table calls TRBD1, which could not be checked here. TRBV12-2 is a recognized pseudogene. This CDR3 region has 15 residues. The CDR3 spells CASLRGTGGNEKLFF. CDR3 in DNA: TGTGCAAGTCTCCGGGGAACAGGGGGTAATGAAAAACTGTTTTTT.

The gene calls are TRBV15 and TRBJ1-1; 9 bases line up with TRBD1. This CDR3 contains 14 residues. In germline, CDR1 is LNHNV, CDR2 YYDKDF (reference sequence). V lost 3 bases and J lost 5; bases outside the gene matches: 4. The CDR3 protein is CATSRTGGETEAFF. The CDR3 DNA reads TGTGCCACCAGCAGGACAGGGGGAGAGACTGAAGCTTTCTTT.

This chain joins TRBV6-5 and TRBJ1-1; 8 nucleotides match TRBD1. CDR3 size: 14 residues. CDR1 is MNHEY and CDR2 is SVGAGI in the germline V gene. V shed 6 bases, J shed 1 base, and the junction held 4 bases outside the gene matches. The CDR3 loop is CASSHRGGNTEAFF. CDR3 bases: TGTGCCAGCAGCCACAGGGGGGGGAACACTGAAGCTTTCTTT.

V is TRBV10-3 and J is TRBJ2-6; tentative D call: TRBD2 (5 bases). The CDR3 is 17 residues long. Germline V gene lookup returns CDR1 ENHRY and CDR2 SYGVKD. The V end was cut by 3 bases, the J end by 4 bases, with 16 bases between. In DNA, the CDR3 is TGTGCCATCAGTGATTGGGATCGGGGATTCGGGGCCAACGTCCTGACTTTC. It codes for CAISDWDRGFGANVLTF.